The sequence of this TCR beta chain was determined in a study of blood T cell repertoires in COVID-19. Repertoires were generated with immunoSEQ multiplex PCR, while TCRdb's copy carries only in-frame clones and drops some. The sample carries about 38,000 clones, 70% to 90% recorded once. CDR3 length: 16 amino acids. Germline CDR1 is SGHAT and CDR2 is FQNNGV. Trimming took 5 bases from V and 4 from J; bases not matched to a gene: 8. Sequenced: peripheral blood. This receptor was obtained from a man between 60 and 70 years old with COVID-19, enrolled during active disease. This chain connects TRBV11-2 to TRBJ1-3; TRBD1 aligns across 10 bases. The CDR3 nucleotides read TGTGCCAGCAGCCGGGGGGGACAGGGGCGCGGAAACACCATATATTTT. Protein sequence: CASSRGGQGRGNTIYF.